Listed below are T cell receptor beta chains from one sample, sequenced in a study of blood T cell repertoires in COVID-19. Data came from immunoSEQ multiplex PCR; TCRdb stores just in-frame clones and leaves some out. The sample has roughly 250,000 clones; 75% to 95% are singletons. Input material: peripheral blood. These receptors originate from a person aged 18-30 years with COVID-19, enrolled during active disease. Each CDR3 is given with its conserved first and last residue. A D gene is named only where the DNA matches it firmly.

j_gene | d_gene | v_gene | CDR3nt | CDR3aa
TRBJ1-5 | TRBD1 | TRBV6-6 | TGTGCCAGCAGTCCAATCGGGACAGGGGCCTCCAGTAGCAATCAGCCCCAGCATTTT | CASSPIGTGASSSNQPQHF
TRBJ2-4 | TRBD1 | TRBV7-9 | TGTGCCAGCAGCCCGACGACAGGGAAAAACATTCAGTACTTC | CASSPTTGKNIQYF
TRBJ2-1 | TRBD2 | TRBV5-1 | TGCGCCAGCAGCCCGGGACTAGCGGGCCTATCCTACAATGAGCAGTTCTTC | CASSPGLAGLSYNEQFF
TRBJ2-3 | TRBD2 | TRBV7-8 | TGTGCCAGCAGCTCCAAGACTAGCGGTAGCACAGATACGCAGTATTTT | CASSSKTSGSTDTQYF
TRBJ2-1 | NA | TRBV27 | TGTGCCAGCAGTACTCTAAATGAGCAGTTCTTC | CASSTLNEQFF
TRBJ1-1 | NA | TRBV15 | TGTGCCACCAGCAGAGCCCTCGAAGCTTTCTTT | CATSRALEAFF
TRBJ2-2 | TRBD1 | TRBV7-7 | TGTGCTAGCAGCTTGAACACAGGGGTCGGCACCGGGGAGCTGTTTTTT | CASSLNTGVGTGELFF
TRBJ2-1 | TRBD1 | TRBV4-2 | TGTGCCAGCAGCCAAGGGGACAGGGAGTTCTTC | CASSQGDREFF
TRBJ1-2 | TRBD1 | TRBV4-1 | TGCGCCAGCAGCCAACCGACCACCGGGACAGCTAACTATGGCTACACCTTC | CASSQPTTGTANYGYTF
TRBJ2-2 | TRBD1 | TRBV24-1 | TGTGCCACCAGTCCCGGGACAGGGTACACCGGGGAGCTGTTTTTT | CATSPGTGYTGELFF
TRBJ1-1 | NA | TRBV2 | TGTGCCAGCACTTCGACATACCAATACACTGAAGCTTTCTTT | CASTSTYQYTEAFF
TRBJ2-2 | TRBD1 | TRBV19 | TGTGCCAGTAGCCCCGGGACAGGTACCGGGGAGCTGTTTTTT | CASSPGTGTGELFF
TRBJ1-1 | NA | TRBV28 | TGTGCCAGCAGTTCCTGGACGCGGAGGACTGAAGCTTTCTTT | CASSSWTRRTEAFF
TRBJ2-3 | TRBD1 | TRBV25-1 | TGTGCCAGCAGCGAGACAGGGGGGATCACAGATACGCAGTATTTT | CASSETGGITDTQYF
TRBJ1-2 | NA | TRBV5-4 | TGTGCCAGCAGTATGACCCAGACTTATGGCTACACCTTC | CASSMTQTYGYTF
TRBJ2-4 | NA | TRBV27 | TGTGCCAGCAGGGGACTTGAAAACATTCAGTACTTC | CASRGLENIQYF
TRBJ1-4 | NA | TRBV9 | TGTGCCAGCAGCGTAGAAGGAATAGAGGGTGAAAAACTGTTTTTT | CASSVEGIEGEKLFF
TRBJ1-3 | NA | TRBV24-1 | TGTGCCACCAGTGATTCGAGCTTCTCTGGAAACACCATATATTTT | CATSDSSFSGNTIYF
TRBJ2-1 | NA | TRBV12-5 | TGTGCTAGTGGTTCCGGCGCTGGCCAGGGGCCGTCCTACAATGAGCAGTTCTTC | CASGSGAGQGPSYNEQFF
TRBJ1-5 | NA | TRBV19 | TGTGCCACCCCAGGCACACACGTTTATAGCAATCAGCCCCAGCATTTT | CATPGTHVYSNQPQHF
TRBJ1-5 | NA | TRBV27 | TGTGCCAGCAGCCCCGCCGGGGTTGGTAATCAGCCCCAGCATTTT | CASSPAGVGNQPQHF
TRBJ2-7 | NA | TRBV4-1 | TGCGCCAGCAGCCAAGGTCCAAAACTCTACGAGCAGTACTTC | CASSQGPKLYEQYF
TRBJ2-5 | NA | TRBV24-1 | TGTGCCACCAGTGGAGGGGGAGGGCCACTGGAGACCCAGTACTTC | CATSGGGGPLETQYF
TRBJ1-4 | NA | TRBV4-1 | TGCGCCAGCAGCCAACTACACGCAGTGCGGGGCGGTGATACTAATGAAAAACTGTTTTTT | CASSQLHAVRGGDTNEKLFF
TRBJ1-3 | NA | TRBV24-1 | TGTGCCACCAGTGCCGGCGGCACCGCTTTTTATTTT | CATSAGGTAFYF
TRBJ2-1 | NA | TRBV30 | TGTGCCTGGAGTGTACGGCTAGCGTCCTACAATGAGCAGTTCTTC | CAWSVRLASYNEQFF